Each of the 2 T cell receptor beta chains below was sequenced from the same sample in a study of T cells in Graves' hyperthyroidism and ophthalmopathy. RNA transcripts were the template for amplifying TCR beta CDR3 regions. When the TCR CDR3 underwent first-round RT-PCR, the HTBI primer set was used. One entry per CDR3 protein results from TCRdb running MiXCR on the multiplex PCR reads. The table includes under 350,000 distinct CDR3 sequences, 15% to 20% detected once. Sequencing was done on a sample of blood. The receptor source for this set is a woman between 50 and 59 years old with Graves' hyperthyroidism.

This chain connects TRBV5-8 to TRBJ1-5; possibly TRBD1 for D (5 bases). The length of the CDR3 is 11 residues. The germline V gene has CDR1 SGHTS and CDR2 YDEGEE. The V and J ends lost 4 bases and 9 bases respectively, with 8 bases between them. In DNA form, the CDR3 reads TGTGCCAGCAGCCCGGGGGGGCCCCAGCATTTT. Its translation is CASSPGGPQHF.

There are a few counts of this clonotype. This chain links TRBV6-1 with TRBJ1-2; D might be TRBD1 (5 bases). Trimming removed 5 bases from V and 4 bases from J, with 17 bases in between. In germline, CDR1 is MNHNS, CDR2 SASEGT. CDR3 length: 15 amino acids. CDR3 in amino acids: CASSFRDADPYGYTF. The CDR3 DNA follows: TGTGCCAGCAGTTTCCGGGACGCCGACCCCTATGGCTACACCTTC.